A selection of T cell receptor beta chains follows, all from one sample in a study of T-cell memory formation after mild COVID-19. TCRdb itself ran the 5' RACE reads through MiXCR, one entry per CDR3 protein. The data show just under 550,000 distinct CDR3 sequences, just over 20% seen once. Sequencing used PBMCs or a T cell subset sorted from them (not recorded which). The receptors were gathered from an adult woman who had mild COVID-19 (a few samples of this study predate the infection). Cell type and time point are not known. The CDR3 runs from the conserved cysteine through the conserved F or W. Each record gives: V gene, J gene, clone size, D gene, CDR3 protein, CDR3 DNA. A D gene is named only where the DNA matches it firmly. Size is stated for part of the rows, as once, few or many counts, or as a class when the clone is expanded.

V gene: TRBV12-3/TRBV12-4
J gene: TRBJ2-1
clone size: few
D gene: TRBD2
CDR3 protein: CASIPGLEYNEQFF
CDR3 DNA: TGTGCCAGCATCCCGGGACTAGAGTACAATGAGCAGTTCTTC

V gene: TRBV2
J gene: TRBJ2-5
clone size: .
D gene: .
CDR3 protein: CASRRESEAQYF
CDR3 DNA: TGTGCCAGCAGAAGGGAGTCCGAGGCCCAGTACTTC

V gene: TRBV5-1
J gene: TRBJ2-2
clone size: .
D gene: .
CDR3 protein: CASSTLGGEAGELFF
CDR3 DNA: TGCGCCAGCAGCACCCTTGGGGGCGAGGCCGGGGAGCTGTTTTTT

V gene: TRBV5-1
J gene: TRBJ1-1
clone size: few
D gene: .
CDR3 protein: CASSLIQGSEAFF
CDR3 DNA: TGCGCCAGCAGCTTGATTCAGGGTTCTGAAGCTTTCTTT

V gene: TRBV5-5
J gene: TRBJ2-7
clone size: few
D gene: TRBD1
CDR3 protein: CASGQGQGTYEQYF
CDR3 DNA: TGTGCCAGCGGACAGGGACAGGGGACCTACGAGCAGTACTTC

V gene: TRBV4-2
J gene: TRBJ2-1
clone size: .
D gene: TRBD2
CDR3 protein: CASSHVAGTSGVSYNEQFF
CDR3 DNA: TGTGCCAGCAGCCATGTAGCCGGGACTAGCGGGGTATCCTACAATGAGCAGTTCTTC

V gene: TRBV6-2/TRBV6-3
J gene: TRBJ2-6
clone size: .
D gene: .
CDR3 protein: CASSYAGITSGANVLTF
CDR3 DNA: TGTGCCAGCAGTTACGCAGGGATTACCTCTGGGGCCAACGTCCTGACTTTC

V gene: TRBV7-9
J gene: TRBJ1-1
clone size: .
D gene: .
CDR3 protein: CASSLKGLATEAFF
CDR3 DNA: TGTGCCAGCAGCTTAAAAGGGTTGGCCACTGAAGCTTTCTTT

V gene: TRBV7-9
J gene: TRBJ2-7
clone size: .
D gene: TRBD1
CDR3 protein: CASSPGTGQHEQYF
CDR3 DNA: TGTGCCAGCAGCCCCGGGACAGGGCAGCACGAGCAGTACTTC

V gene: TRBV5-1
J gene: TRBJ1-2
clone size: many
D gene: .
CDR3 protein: CASSLRVNTPGGYTF
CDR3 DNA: TGCGCCAGCAGCTTGCGGGTGAATACCCCTGGTGGCTACACCTTC

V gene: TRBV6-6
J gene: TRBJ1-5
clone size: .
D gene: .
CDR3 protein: CASTLPGGGQPQHF
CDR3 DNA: TGTGCCAGCACCCTGCCGGGGGGGGGTCAGCCCCAGCATTTT

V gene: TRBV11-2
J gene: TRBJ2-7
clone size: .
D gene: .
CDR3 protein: CASSLDLWRGREDEQYF
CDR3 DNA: TGTGCCAGCAGCTTAGACCTCTGGCGGGGCAGGGAGGACGAGCAGTACTTC

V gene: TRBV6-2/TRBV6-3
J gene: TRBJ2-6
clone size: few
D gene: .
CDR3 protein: CASSYPVSGANVLTF
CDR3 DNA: TGTGCCAGCAGTTATCCAGTCTCTGGGGCCAACGTCCTGACTTTC

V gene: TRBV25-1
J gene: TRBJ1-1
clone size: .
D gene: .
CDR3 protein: CASSESGTAYTEAFF
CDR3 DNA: TGTGCCAGCAGTGAATCTGGGACGGCCTACACTGAAGCTTTCTTT

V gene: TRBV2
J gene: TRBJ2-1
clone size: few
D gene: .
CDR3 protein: CASRWYNEQFF
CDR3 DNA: TGTGCCAGCAGGTGGTACAATGAGCAGTTCTTC

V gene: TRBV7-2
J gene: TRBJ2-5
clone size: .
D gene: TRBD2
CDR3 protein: CASSFGLAGSGETQYF
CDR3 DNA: TGTGCCAGCAGCTTTGGACTAGCGGGATCGGGGGAGACCCAGTACTTC

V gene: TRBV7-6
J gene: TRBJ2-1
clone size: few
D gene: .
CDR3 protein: CASSSSAYNEQFF
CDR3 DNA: TGTGCCAGCAGCTCTTCAGCCTACAATGAGCAGTTCTTC

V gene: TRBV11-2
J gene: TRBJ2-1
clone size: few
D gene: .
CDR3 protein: CASSQSADQTREQFF
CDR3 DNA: TGTGCCAGCAGCCAATCGGCCGACCAAACTCGTGAGCAGTTCTTC

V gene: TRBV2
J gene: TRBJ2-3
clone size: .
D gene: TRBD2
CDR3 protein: CASSAGGADTQYF
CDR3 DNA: TGTGCCAGCAGTGCCGGGGGGGCAGATACGCAGTATTTT

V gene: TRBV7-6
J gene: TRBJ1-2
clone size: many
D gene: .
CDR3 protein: CASSPRTGYGYTF
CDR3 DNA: TGTGCCAGCAGCCCCCGGACTGGATATGGCTACACCTTC

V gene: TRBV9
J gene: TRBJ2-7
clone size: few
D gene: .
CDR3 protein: CASSVGWTLGTYEQYF
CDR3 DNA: TGTGCCAGCAGCGTAGGTTGGACCCTTGGGACCTACGAGCAGTACTTC

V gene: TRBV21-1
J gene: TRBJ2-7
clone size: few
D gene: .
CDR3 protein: CEGRGYEQYF
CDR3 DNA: TGTGAGGGGCGGGGATACGAGCAGTACTTC